This T cell receptor beta chain was retrieved from a study of beta chain features in type 1 diabetes. This CDR3 region has 13 residues. V shed 5 bases and J 0 bases; nucleotides not matched to a gene: 1. CDR1 is SGHTA, CDR2 FQGNSA, per germline. The sequenced template was cDNA made from the entire isolated RNA. Deep immunoSEQ sequencing covered naive, central memory and regulatory T cell samples. Assay used: immunoSEQ multiplex PCR; TCRdb lists only in-frame clones, some missing. The repertoire holds 350,000 to 400,000 clones, with about 15% as singletons. This chain links TRBV7-2 with TRBJ2-7; 7 positions match TRBD2. Sequenced material: naive CD4+ T cells from blood. The origin of this receptor is a woman aged 18 to 35 in good health. In DNA, the CDR3 is TGTGCCAGCAGCCGGGACTACTCCTACGAGCAGTACTTC. This translates into CASSRDYSYEQYF.